This T cell receptor (beta chain) was found in a study of blood T cell repertoires in COVID-19. About the research overall: T cells, B-cell-depleted T cells, or PBMCs supplied cDNA or gDNA.

The repertoire was sequenced with immunoSEQ multiplex PCR; TCRdb's copy has only in-frame clones and lacks some. The repertoire holds roughly 90,000 clones, with around 80% as singletons. The origin of this receptor is a woman older than 75 with active or convalescent COVID-19. The source material was peripheral blood.

CDR3 bases: TGCAGCGTTGAAGGAGGCACTAGCGGTTACAATGAGCAGTTCTTC. Translation: CSVEGGTSGYNEQFF. The chain couples TRBV29-1 to TRBJ2-1, with 8 bases lining up with TRBD2. After removal of 1 base from V and 4 bases from J, the junction contained 6 bases not matched to a gene. This CDR3 contains 15 residues. CDR1 and CDR2 (germline): SQVTM, ANQGSEA.